This T cell receptor beta chain was profiled in a study of CD8 T cells in ankylosing spondylitis. Study-level results: A TCR beta motif of several highly homologous variants seemed to mark ankylosing spondylitis blood. In the blood and synovial fluid of reactive arthritis, some motif variants had been previously reported. CD8+ cells made up the disease-linked clones, which were relatively rare in peripheral blood.

V trimming: 3 bases; J trimming: 3 bases; junction bases outside the gene matches: 8. The CDR3 runs to 17 residues. This clonotype was detected ten times or more. Its matching antigen is unknown. As the method for making TCR beta libraries, quantitative 5'-RACE with molecular barcodes was used. TCRdb called the 5' RACE reads again in MiXCR, with one record for every CDR3 protein. The table has 670,000 or so distinct CDR3 sequences, 15% to 20% seen once. The rearrangement joins TRBV12-3 or TRBV12-4 to TRBJ2-1, with TRBD2 matching 10 bases. This TCR derives from a male donor with ankylosing spondylitis. Sequencing was done on a sample of blood, either unsorted or a sorted T cell fraction (not recorded which). CDR3: CASSLFLAGEYYNEQFF. CDR3 bases: TGTGCCAGCAGTTTGTTTCTAGCGGGGGAATACTACAATGAGCAGTTCTTC.